The 15 T cell receptor beta chains below all came from one sample that was sequenced in a study of control samples from healthy donors and cancer patients. Assay: immunoSEQ multiplex PCR; the TCRdb copy retains only in-frame clones and omits some. This table has around 67,000 clones, more than 70% appearing once. Sequenced input: PBMCs. These receptors were taken from a man aged 55 to 70 with colorectal cancer.

The J gene is TRBJ1-5, the V gene TRBV18; TRBD1 might be the D (5 bases). Germline assignment: CDR1 KGHSH and CDR2 LQKENI. The CDR3 loop spans 12 amino acids. The V end lost 10 bases, the J end lost 8 bases, and 15 bases lay between the germline ends. The CDR3 spells CATNTAGEPQHF. CDR3 DNA sequence: TGTGCCACGAACACTGCGGGGGAGCCCCAGCATTTT.

The DNA for the CDR3 is TGTGCCAGCAGCATCCTAGCGGCTCAACAAGAGACCCAGTACTTC. Residues: CASSILAAQQETQYF. The chain carries TRBV7-6 and TRBJ2-5; 7 bases are a match to TRBD2. The CDR3 contains 15 residues. Germline V gene lookup returns CDR1 SGHVS and CDR2 FNYEAQ. With V trimmed by 5 bases and J by 2 bases, 8 bases remained unmatched.

The chain carries TRBV6-5 and TRBJ2-2, with D hard to call. Germline-derived CDR1 and CDR2 are MNHEY and SVGAGI. This CDR3 spans 15 amino acids. Trimming cost V 0 bases and J 4 bases, with 9 bases left between them. The CDR3 spells CASSYSEVGTGELFF. The CDR3 region has the DNA TGTGCCAGCAGTTACTCGGAAGTTGGCACCGGGGAGCTGTTTTTT.

This clone was picked up a small number of times. V and J are TRBV7-2 and TRBJ2-5, with D possibly TRBD2 on 5 matching bases. This CDR3 spans 13 amino acids. Trimming pared 2 bases from V and 10 bases from J, leaving 14 bases between. Germline V CDR1 and CDR2: SGHTA, FQGNSA. CDR3 sequence (DNA): TGTGCCAGCAGCTTACCCCCACGTAGCGACCAGTACTTC. Its translation: CASSLPPRSDQYF. Drawing the rest from reference TRBV7-2 and TRBJ2-5, the complete variable domain is GAGVSQSPSNKVTEKGKDVELRCDPISGHTALYWYRQSLGQGLEFLIYFQGNSAPDKSGLPSDRFSAERTGGSVSTLTIQRTQQEDSAVYLCASSLPPRSDQYFGPGTRLLVL.

The genes are TRBV9 and TRBJ2-2; D is unclear. Trimming pared 4 bases from V and 5 bases from J, leaving 12 bases between. The CDR3 runs to 14 residues. CDR1 is SGDLS, CDR2 YYNGEE, per germline. CDR3: CASSLGPSTGELFF. CDR3 coding DNA: TGTGCCAGCAGCCTCGGGCCGAGTACCGGGGAGCTGTTTTTT.

The CDR3 DNA follows: TGTGCCAGCAGCGCAGAGGTATCCGGGGGCTACACCTTC. Translated, it gives CASSAEVSGGYTF. The chain combines TRBV9 with TRBJ1-2; no clear D gene. The V gene's germline CDR1 is SGDLS and CDR2 YYNGEE. V lost 3 bases, J lost 8 bases, and 14 bases lay in between. The length of the CDR3 is 13 residues.

The chain employs TRBV15 and TRBJ2-3, with 8 bases aligning to TRBD1. CDR3 size: 16 residues. The V gene's germline CDR1 is LNHNV and CDR2 YYDKDF (reference sequence). Trimming cost V 3 bases and J 0 bases; bases outside gene matches: 5. In DNA, the CDR3 is TGTGCCACCAGCAGCTGGGACAGGTCTAGCACAGATACGCAGTATTTT. Amino acids: CATSSWDRSSTDTQYF.

In the case of this clone: The same CDR3 also results from other DNA sequences found in this sample. This chain uses TRBV7-9 with TRBJ1-2; a weak D match, TRBD1 (5 bases). Between the trimmed V and J ends, which lost 5 bases and 8 bases, there was a span of 15 bases. Germline V gene data show CDR1 as SEHNR and CDR2 as FQNEAQ (reference sequence). This CDR3 spans 13 amino acids. The CDR3: CASSRVARGGYTF. Here the CDR3 DNA reads TGTGCCAGCAGCCGGGTGGCGCGGGGGGGCTACACCTTC.

The count of this clone is one. The J gene is TRBJ2-7, the V gene TRBV3-1 (or the pseudogene TRBV3-2); TRBD1 is a possible D gene (5 bases). This CDR3 is built from 14 residues. V was pared by 4 bases and J by 2 bases, with 12 bases between. Germline CDR1 is LGHDT and CDR2 is YNNKEL (reference sequence). Here the CDR3 reads CASSPQGAPYEQYF. The CDR3, as DNA: TGTGCCAGCAGCCCGCAGGGTGCCCCCTACGAGCAGTACTTC.

The chain combines TRBV11-2 with TRBJ2-3; no reliable D call. The length of the CDR3 is 17 residues. Trimming stripped 0 bases from V and 2 bases from J, with 15 bases between. Germline V lookup: CDR1 SGHAT, CDR2 FQNNGV. The CDR3 protein is CASSLDMRLATTDTQYF. The DNA for the CDR3 is TGTGCCAGCAGCTTAGATATGAGACTCGCGACCACAGATACGCAGTATTTT.

The gene calls are TRBV11-2 and TRBJ2-1; weak D call: TRBD2 (5 bases). The CDR3 sequence is 15 residues long. V was pared by 5 bases and J by 1 base, with 12 bases between. CDR1 and CDR2 from the germline V gene are SGHAT and FQNNGV. The CDR3 sequence: CASSPSRVSYNEQFF. The CDR3 region has the DNA TGTGCCAGCAGCCCCTCGCGGGTTTCCTACAATGAGCAGTTCTTC.

This chain joins TRBV10-3 and TRBJ2-7; D might be TRBD1 (7 bases). CDR1 and CDR2 from the germline V gene are ENHRY and SYGVKD. V dropped 2 bases and J dropped 5 bases, with 19 bases sitting between them. The CDR3 has 16 residues. CDR3 protein: CAISERSGGSAHEQYF. As DNA, the CDR3 is TGTGCCATCAGTGAGCGGTCAGGGGGGTCCGCCCACGAGCAGTACTTC.

The chain carries TRBV2 and TRBJ2-5; D may correspond to TRBD1 or TRBD2 (6 bases each). The CDR3 is made up of 14 amino acids. Trimming left V 7 bases short and J 2 bases short, with 14 bases between. Germline-derived CDR1 and CDR2 are SNHLY and FYNNEI. CDR3 loop: CASTSPGAQETQYF. As DNA, the CDR3 is TGTGCCAGCACCTCCCCGGGGGCTCAAGAGACCCAGTACTTC.

This chain connects TRBV2 to TRBJ1-2; TRBD1 matches 10 bases. Germline loops: CDR1 SNHLY, CDR2 FYNNEI. The CDR3 has 13 amino acids. Germline trimming cut 6 bases from V and 6 bases from J; bases unmatched to any gene: 4. The CDR3 DNA reads TGTGCCAGCAGGGACAGGGGGAAGGATGGCTACACCTTC. Translation gives CASRDRGKDGYTF.

The sample holds one count of this clone. Here the CDR3 DNA reads TGTGCCTGGAGTACTAGCGGGGTCGAGCAGTTCTTC. Protein sequence: CAWSTSGVEQFF. The genes are TRBV30 and TRBJ2-1, with 10 bases fitting TRBD2. The CDR3 totals 12 residues. Germline V gives CDR1 GTSNPN, CDR2 SVGIG (reference sequence). V trimming: 2 bases; J trimming: 10 bases; junction bases outside the gene matches: 2.